This entry is about one T cell receptor beta chain. The library was designed around alpha chains, so this beta chain is a stray read whose abundance carries little weight. J gave up 3 bases and V 1 base, and 5 bases lay outside the gene matches. CDR3 size: 15 residues. Germline CDR1 is SGHVS and CDR2 is FNYEAQ. As for time point: sample taken at primary tumor resection. No cell sorting; template was whole RNA from tumor, lung tissue or PBMC. These data belong to a study of spatial heterogeneity in lung cancer. TCRdb ran MiXCR on the 5' RACE reads and lists one entry per CDR3 protein. The table lists fewer than 16,000 distinct CDR3 sequences, roughly 3.9% of them singletons.

The sample in question was normal lung tissue next to the tumor, obtained at surgery. The gene calls are TRBV7-6 and TRBJ1-1, with TRBD1 identical over 7 bases. The clonotype originates from a male donor with early-stage non-small cell lung cancer. The CDR3 loop is CASSLGQGGDTEAFF. The CDR3 DNA is TGTGCCAGCAGCTTAGGACAGGGAGGTGACACTGAAGCTTTCTTT.